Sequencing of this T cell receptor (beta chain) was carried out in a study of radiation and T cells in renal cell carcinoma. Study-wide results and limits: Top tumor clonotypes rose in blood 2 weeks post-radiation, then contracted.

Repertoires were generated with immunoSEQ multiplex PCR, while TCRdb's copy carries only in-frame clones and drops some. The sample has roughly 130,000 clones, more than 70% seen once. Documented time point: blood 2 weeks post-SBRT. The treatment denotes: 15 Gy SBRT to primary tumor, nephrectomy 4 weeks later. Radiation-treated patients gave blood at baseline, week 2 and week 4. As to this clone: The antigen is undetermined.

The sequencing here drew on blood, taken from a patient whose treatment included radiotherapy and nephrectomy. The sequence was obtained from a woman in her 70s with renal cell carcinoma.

The CDR3 region has the DNA TGTGCCAGCAGTTATAGGGGCAGTTCACCCCTCCACTTT. Translated: CASSYRGSSPLHF. This sequence joins TRBV28 and TRBJ1-6; D is possibly TRBD1 (5 bases). The germline gives CDR1 MDHEN, CDR2 SYDVKM. V was clipped by 4 bases and J by 9 bases, with 10 bases between them. The CDR3 spans 13 residues.